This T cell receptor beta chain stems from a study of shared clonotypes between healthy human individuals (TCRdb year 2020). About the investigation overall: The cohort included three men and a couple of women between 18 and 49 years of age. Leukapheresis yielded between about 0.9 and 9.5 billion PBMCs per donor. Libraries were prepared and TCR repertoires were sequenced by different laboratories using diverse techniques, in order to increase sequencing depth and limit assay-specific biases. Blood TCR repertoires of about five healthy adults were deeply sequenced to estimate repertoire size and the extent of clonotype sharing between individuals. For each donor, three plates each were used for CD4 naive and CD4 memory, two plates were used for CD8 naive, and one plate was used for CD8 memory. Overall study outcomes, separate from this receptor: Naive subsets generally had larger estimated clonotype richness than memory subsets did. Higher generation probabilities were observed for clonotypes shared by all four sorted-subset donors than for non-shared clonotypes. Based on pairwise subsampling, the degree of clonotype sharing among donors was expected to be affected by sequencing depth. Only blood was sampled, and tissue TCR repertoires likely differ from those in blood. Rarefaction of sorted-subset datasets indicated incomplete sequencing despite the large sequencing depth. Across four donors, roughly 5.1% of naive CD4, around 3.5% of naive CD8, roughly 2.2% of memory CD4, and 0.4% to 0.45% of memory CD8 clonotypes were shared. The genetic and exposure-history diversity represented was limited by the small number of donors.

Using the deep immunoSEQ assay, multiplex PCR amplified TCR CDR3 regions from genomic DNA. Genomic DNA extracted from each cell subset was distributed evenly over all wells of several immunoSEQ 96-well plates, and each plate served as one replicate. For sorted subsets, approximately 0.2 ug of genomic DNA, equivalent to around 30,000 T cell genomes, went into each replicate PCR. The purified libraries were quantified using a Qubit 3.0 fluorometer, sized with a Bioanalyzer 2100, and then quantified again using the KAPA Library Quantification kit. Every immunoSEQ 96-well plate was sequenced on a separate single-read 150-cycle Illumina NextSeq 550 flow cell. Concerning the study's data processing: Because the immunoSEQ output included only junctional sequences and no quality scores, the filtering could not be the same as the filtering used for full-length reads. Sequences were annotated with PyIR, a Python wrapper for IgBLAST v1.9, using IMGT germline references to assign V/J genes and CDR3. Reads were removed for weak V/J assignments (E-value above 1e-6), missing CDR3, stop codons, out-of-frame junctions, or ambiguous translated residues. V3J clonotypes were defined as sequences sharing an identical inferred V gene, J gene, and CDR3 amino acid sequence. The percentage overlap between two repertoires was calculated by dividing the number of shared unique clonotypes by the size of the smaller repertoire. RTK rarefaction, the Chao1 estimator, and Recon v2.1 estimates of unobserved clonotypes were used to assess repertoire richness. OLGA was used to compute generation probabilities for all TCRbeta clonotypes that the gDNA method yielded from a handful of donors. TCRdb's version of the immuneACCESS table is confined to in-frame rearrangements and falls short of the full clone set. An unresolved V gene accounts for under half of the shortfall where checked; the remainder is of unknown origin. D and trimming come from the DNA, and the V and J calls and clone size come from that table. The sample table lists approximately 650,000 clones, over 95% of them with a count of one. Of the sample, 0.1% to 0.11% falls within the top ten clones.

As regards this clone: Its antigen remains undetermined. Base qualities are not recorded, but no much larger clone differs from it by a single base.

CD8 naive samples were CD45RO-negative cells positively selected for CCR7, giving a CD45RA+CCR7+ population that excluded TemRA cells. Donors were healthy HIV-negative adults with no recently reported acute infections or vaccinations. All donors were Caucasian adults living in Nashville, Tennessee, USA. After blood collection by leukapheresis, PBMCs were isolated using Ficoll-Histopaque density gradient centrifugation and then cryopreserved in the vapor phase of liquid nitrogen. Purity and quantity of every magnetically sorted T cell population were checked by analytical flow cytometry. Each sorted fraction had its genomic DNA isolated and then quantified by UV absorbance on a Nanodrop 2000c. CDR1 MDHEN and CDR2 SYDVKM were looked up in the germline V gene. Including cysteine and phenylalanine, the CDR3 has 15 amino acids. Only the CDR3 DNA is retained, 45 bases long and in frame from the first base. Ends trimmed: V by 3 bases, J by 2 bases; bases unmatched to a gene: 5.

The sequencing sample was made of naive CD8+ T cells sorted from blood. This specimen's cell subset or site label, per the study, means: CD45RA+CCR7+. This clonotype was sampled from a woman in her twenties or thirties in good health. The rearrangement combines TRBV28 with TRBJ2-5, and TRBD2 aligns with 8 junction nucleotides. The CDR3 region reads CASSFGSGAQETQYF. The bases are TGTGCCAGCAGTTTTGGTAGCGGGGCTCAAGAGACCCAGTACTTC.